This TCR beta chain stems from a study of blood T cell repertoires in COVID-19. Study-wide context: T cells, B-cell-depleted T cells, or PBMCs supplied cDNA or gDNA.

Clones were sequenced by immunoSEQ multiplex PCR, and TCRdb holds only the in-frame ones, with some missing. The sample records fewer than 600,000 clones, roughly 90% being singletons. Participants, about 18 to 90 years old, spanned about two dozen US areas. Self-reported history from a screening survey and questionnaire set each donor's cohort. Cohort 3 donors were reported recovered after two negative PCRs, clearance, or symptom resolution. The junction had 14 bases not matched to a gene; V was cut back by 4 bases and J by 2 bases. Germline loops: CDR1 ENHRY, CDR2 SYGVKD. The CDR3 consists of 18 residues.

The origin of this receptor is a woman aged 35 to 49 who had recovered from COVID-19. The V call is TRBV10-3, the J call TRBJ1-2, with 9 nucleotides matching TRBD1. The sequenced sample consisted of PBMCs or T cells enriched from blood (not recorded which). The CDR3 DNA sequence: TGTGCCATCAGTGCAGAATCCGGGGACAGGGATCTGAACTATGGCTACACCTTC. Its protein product is CAISAESGDRDLNYGYTF.